This paragraph covers one T cell receptor beta chain sequence. TCRdb keeps only in-frame clones here, not all; method: immunoSEQ multiplex PCR. The profile shows 2,500,000 or so clones, around nine tenths of them singletons. The data stem from a study of shared clonotypes between healthy human individuals. J was trimmed by 2 bases and V by 5 bases; bases with no gene match: 5. The germline CDR1 and CDR2 sequences are MNHEY and SVGAGI. The CDR3 is 14 residues long. This receptor was obtained from a young man in good health. The chain is built from TRBV6-5 and TRBJ2-7, with 8 bases that match TRBD2. The source material was naive CD4+ T cells sorted from blood. Subset in this sample: CD45RA+ positively selected. In DNA form, the CDR3 reads TGTGCCAGCAGTCGGGGGGGGGAAACCTACGAGCAGTACTTC. Its protein product is CASSRGGETYEQYF.